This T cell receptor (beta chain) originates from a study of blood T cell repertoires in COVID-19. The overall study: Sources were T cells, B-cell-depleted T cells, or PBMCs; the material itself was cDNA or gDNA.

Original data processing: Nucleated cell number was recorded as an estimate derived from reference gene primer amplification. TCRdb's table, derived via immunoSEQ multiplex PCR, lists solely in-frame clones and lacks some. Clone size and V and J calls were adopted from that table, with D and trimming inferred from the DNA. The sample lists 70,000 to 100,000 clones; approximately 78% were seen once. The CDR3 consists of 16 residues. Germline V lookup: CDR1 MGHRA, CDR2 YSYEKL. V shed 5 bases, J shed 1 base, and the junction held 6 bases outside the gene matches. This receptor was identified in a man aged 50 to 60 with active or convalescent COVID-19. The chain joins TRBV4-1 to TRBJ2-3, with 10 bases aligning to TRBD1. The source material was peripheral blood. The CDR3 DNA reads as TGCGCCAGCAGCGACAGGGGGCGGTCGGGCACAGATACGCAGTATTTT. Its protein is CASSDRGRSGTDTQYF.